The TCR beta chain under discussion was sequenced for a study of cytomegalovirus exposure and HLA in healthy donors (dated by TCRdb to the late 2010s). For context, the study as a whole: In an earlier analysis of fewer than 750 of the donors, 276 Gb of sequence data and 100 million or so unique TCR beta sequences from about 179 million T cells were reported. An early release covering over 500 HLA-typed donors comprised roughly 300 gigabases of sequencing data and tens of millions of unique TCR sequences. Among the roughly 370 genotyped donors, about 85% belonged to the genetic ancestry cluster associated with self-reported Caucasian donors. The aim of the study was to test whether cataloging public T cell receptors could identify signatures of past pathogen exposure. The study profiled the T cell repertoires of around 700 subjects by immunosequencing and related them to cytomegalovirus serostatus. In addition to the first cohort of 650 to 750 subjects, a separate validation cohort of some 120 different subjects was used. To predict cytomegalovirus infection status, the study combined high-throughput TCR immunosequencing, statistical association of individual TCRs with disease status, and machine learning. To study patterns of TCR occurrence, a later analysis re-analyzed previously published TCR beta repertoires from several hundred donors and added high-resolution HLA genotyping. Rather than using new phenotypic data, the later analysis identified candidate immune exposures from TCR beta sequences and from how often those sequences occurred across donors. To decide whether each TCR beta V gene segment behaved as functional or pseudogenic, an earlier analysis of some 600 of the donors relied on high-throughput TCR beta sequencing. Donor age, sex, ethnicity and CMV serostatus were compiled alongside the repertoire data. A later genetic analysis used genome-wide SNP genotypes for about 65% of the 666 donors, treating that subset as a discovery cohort. Every repertoire in the discovery cohort had been generated on one and the same sequencing platform. Class I and class II HLA loci were covered by the typing at four-digit resolution. The number of typed donors differed by locus: roughly 629-630 for A, B, C, DRB1 and DQB1; approximately 540 for DQA1; 606 for DPA1; and around 450 for DPB1. Roughly five DR-DQ haplotypes were handled as single units for association and clustering, since linkage in the cohort was strong. Across about 380 genotyped donors of the cohort, an average of about 220,000 unique TCR beta nucleotide sequences per donor were sequenced, and approximately 17% of those sequences were non-productive. Overall study outcomes, separate from this receptor: In an earlier analysis of fewer than 700 of the donors, most TCR beta V segments appeared in productive rearrangements about 87% or about 30% of the time, broadly matching IMGT annotations. Roughly uniform sequencing depth across donors was assumed in presence/absence analyses, although this assumption may not hold. In vitro tests confirmed that a few of the cytomegalovirus-associated TCR beta chains recognize cytomegalovirus antigens. Because HLA typing was unavailable for some donors at each locus, only the typed subset was used in association tests. According to a later genetic analysis, donors in an Asian-associated ancestry cluster had fewer N-insertions in productive TCRs than the roughly 670-donor mean. The authors suggested that the approach could potentially be extended to other disease states and immunological phenotypes. A further reported finding was that TCR beta sequences accurately predicted the HLA-A and HLA-B alleles for most subjects in the first cohort. A later analysis found that TCR association rates varied across HLA loci, with DRB1 alleles showing the most associated TCRs and HLA-C alleles the fewest. Most TCR sequences were seen in very few donors, while some public TCRs were found in many individuals. When HLA alleles, especially DR and DQ, strongly co-occurred, TCR associations were difficult to assign to individual alleles. Because counts were too low, about 17 rarely observed V segments, including chromosome 9 orphons, were excluded from the earlier analysis of roughly 580 of the donors. In a later analysis, several top co-occurrence clusters were reported to appear linked to parvovirus B19, influenza, CMV and Epstein-Barr virus. In a later analysis, about 16,000 TCR beta sequences were associated with specific HLA alleles at a false discovery rate of 0.05. In both the original and validation cohorts, the classifier was reported to diagnose cytomegalovirus status with high specificity and sensitivity. Some IMGT-functional V segments, including TRBV6-2 and TRBV6-3, could not be told apart with the 87-base-pair reads, so those segments were excluded. An association between a missense DCLRE1C variant and V-gene and J-gene trimming of TCR beta chains was found in a later genetic analysis and replicated in an independent cohort. A group of highly shared sequence variants was considered likely to be a technical artifact of the sequencing pipeline. In a later analysis, HLA-associated TCR beta chains showed more clonal expansion and lower generation probabilities than non-associated chains that were equally common. Immune exposure information for the cohort was limited to CMV serostatus. A later analysis found that most CMV-associated TCR beta chains appeared HLA-restricted, with HLA associations seemingly driven largely by CMV exposure. A total of 164 TCR beta chains were listed by the study as associated with cytomegalovirus. Correlated functional status among segregating V segments might be attributable to linkage disequilibrium, but an unknown experimental factor could not be ruled out. The cohort was sequenced for TCR beta chains only, and without alpha or paired-chain data the features that could be detected were limited.

The cohort was made up of hundreds of healthy bone marrow donors. Cohort members were all nominally healthy when sampled, although unrecorded immune exposures were likely present. Of the 600 or so cohort members, 289 had a positive CMV serostatus and just over 350 had a negative one, while no CMV serostatus was recorded for the donor. A peripheral blood sample was provided by each donor, and peripheral blood mononuclear cells were used for TCR beta sequencing. Genomic DNA extraction from the blood cell samples was performed with the Qiagen DNeasy Blood Extraction Kit. Library preparation was by the immunoSEQ multiplex PCR assay. The multiplex PCR relied on a mix of 60 forward primers for TCR Vbeta segments and 13 reverse primers for TCR Jbeta segments. The CDR3 region of rearranged TCR beta genes was amplified from genomic DNA by a multiplex PCR assay. Amplified TCR beta libraries were sequenced as 87-base-pair reads on the Illumina HiSeq System. The original methods were these. A later analysis tallied 75 million to 85 million unique TCR beta chains across the 650 to 750 repertoires, and approximately 11 million of those chains were shared by two or more donors. A nearest-neighbor algorithm error-corrected the raw reads and collapsed the reads into unique sequences, merging closely related sequences to remove PCR and sequencing errors. To assign V, D and J gene segments, CDR3 sequences were aligned to IMGT reference sequences. For a sequence to be retained, a match of at least six nucleotides was required to both a V gene segment and a J gene segment. Rearrangements were classified as productive when the CDR3 lacked stop codons and remained in frame with V and J, and all other rearrangements were classified as non-productive. Following IMGT convention, CDR3 was defined as the stretch from the second conserved V-encoded cysteine to the conserved J-encoded phenylalanine. The earlier analysis of a few hundred of the donors excluded sequences that lacked an unambiguous match to a single V gene segment. An earlier analysis of 587 of the donors classified V segments as functional when productive rearrangements were above 56.7% and as segregating when the standard deviation between donors was above 5%. A statistical classification framework was built to diagnose cytomegalovirus status from the catalog of TCR beta chain sequences. V and J gene assignment, in a later analysis, came from comparing TCR nucleotide sequences with IMGT/GENE-DB human TR gene sequences. In a later analysis, CDR3 sequences and most-parsimonious VDJ recombination scenarios were assigned using the TCRdist pipeline. In a later analysis, every TCR beta chain was defined by the combination of its CDR3 amino acid sequence and its V-gene family, and reads without a unique V-gene family were dropped. In a later analysis, 500 to 650 highly shared, low-generation-probability nucleotide sequences were removed to address suspected cross-contamination and a sequencing artifact. A later analysis calculated a clonal expansion index for each public chain from normalized within-repertoire ranks of inferred template counts. Generation probabilities in a later analysis came from a VDJ recombination model fitted to out-of-frame rearrangements, and those results were checked against IGoR. In a later analysis, TCR-TCR, TCR-HLA and TCR-CMV co-occurrence was scored with hypergeometric tests, and a repertoire-size bias correction was applied to TCR pairs. False discovery rates were estimated in a later analysis by permuting HLA or CMV assignments 20 times. In a later analysis, co-occurring TCRs were grouped with DBSCAN, and TCRdist sequence similarity was added when clustering was performed within HLA-allele-positive subsets. Repertoires with fewer than 30,000 or more than 120,000 public chains, plus five repertoires with anomalous nucleotide sharing, were excluded from co-occurrence clustering. TCRdb mirrors the immuneACCESS table, restricted to in-frame sequences. Some clones are absent from its copies; in checked studies, under half trace to an unresolved V gene, and the reason for the others is unknown. The V and J calls and the clone size are those of that table, but D and trimming were determined from the DNA. The sample table holds some 150,000 clones, of which under 85% were seen once. Roughly 2.5% of the sample belongs to the ten largest clones.

V is pruned by 0 bases and J by 7 bases, leaving 11 bases of the junction without a gene match. Per the germline V gene (reference sequence), SEHNR is the CDR1 and FQNEAQ is the CDR2. Reading from cysteine to phenylalanine, the CDR3 counts 16 amino acids. The sequence is cut down to CDR3 DNA, 48 bases in frame from base 1. Of note for this clone: Its specific antigen is unknown. No base quality information exists; no much larger clone differs at one position.

The sequence came from a human donor in good health. The chain links TRBV7-9 with TRBJ2-7, with 8 bases matching TRBD2. Sequencing was carried out using PBMCs. The nucleotide sequence is TGTGCCAGCAGCTTAGCTACGCCAGCCACGGGGGGGGAGCAGTACTTC. This encodes CASSLATPATGGEQYF.